Sequencing of this T cell receptor delta chain was carried out in a study of γδ T cells in repeated Plasmodium falciparum infection. Across the study: Four controlled malaria infections with P. falciparum NF54 spanned about 23 months.

As concerns this clone: Since a far larger clone is one base different, this is likely a read error. Other DNA sequences from this sample encode an identical CDR3 as well.

TCRdb re-analyzed the multiplex PCR reads via CATT. The top ten clones hold roughly 9.5% of a sample with 75,000 to 95,000 delta-chain clones, over 0.75% of them seen once. Gammadelta T cells were flow-sorted from PBMC into Vgamma9/Vdelta2+ and Vdelta2-negative populations for bulk analysis. The CDR3 sequence is 18 residues long. CDR1 is GEAIGNYY, CDR2 EKD, per germline. This clonotype originated in a pool of human donors (malaria-infected and uninfected, not separated). Material: gamma-delta T cells from blood. The chain employs TRDV2 and TRDJ3; tentatively, D is TRDD3 (5 bases). No J gene was available from TCRdb, and it was assigned here by a germline match of the DNA. The CDR3 bases are TGTGCCTGTGACACCGCGGTCCGAAGCTCCTGGGACACCCGGCAGATGTTTTTC. It codes for CACDTAVRSSWDTRQMFF.